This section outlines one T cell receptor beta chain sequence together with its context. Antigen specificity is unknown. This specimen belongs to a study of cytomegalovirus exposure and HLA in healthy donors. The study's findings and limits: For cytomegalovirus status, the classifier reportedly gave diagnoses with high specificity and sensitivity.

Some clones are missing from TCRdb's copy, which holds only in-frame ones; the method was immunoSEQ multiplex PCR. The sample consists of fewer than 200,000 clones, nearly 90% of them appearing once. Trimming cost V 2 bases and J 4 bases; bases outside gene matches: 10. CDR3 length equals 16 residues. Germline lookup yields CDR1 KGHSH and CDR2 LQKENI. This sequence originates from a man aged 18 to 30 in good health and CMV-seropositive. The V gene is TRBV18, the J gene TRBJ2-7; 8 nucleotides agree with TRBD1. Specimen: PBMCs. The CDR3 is CASSPVLGQGIYEQYF. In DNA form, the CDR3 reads TGTGCCAGCTCACCAGTCTTAGGACAGGGAATTTACGAGCAGTACTTC.